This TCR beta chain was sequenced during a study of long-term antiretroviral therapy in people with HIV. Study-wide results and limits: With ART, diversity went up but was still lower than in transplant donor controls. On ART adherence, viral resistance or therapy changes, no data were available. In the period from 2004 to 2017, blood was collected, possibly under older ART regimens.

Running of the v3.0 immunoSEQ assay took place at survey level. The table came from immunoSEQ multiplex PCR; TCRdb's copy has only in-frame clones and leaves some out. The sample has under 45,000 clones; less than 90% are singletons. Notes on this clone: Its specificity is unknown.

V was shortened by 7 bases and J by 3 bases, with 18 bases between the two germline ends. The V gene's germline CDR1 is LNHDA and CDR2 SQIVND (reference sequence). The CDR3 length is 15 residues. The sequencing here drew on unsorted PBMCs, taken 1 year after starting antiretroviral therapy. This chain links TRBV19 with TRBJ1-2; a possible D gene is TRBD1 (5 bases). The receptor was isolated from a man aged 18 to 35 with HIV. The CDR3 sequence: CASTWDGRSDYGYTF. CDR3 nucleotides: TGTGCCAGTACGTGGGACGGTCGGTCGGACTATGGCTACACCTTC.